This passage covers 11 T cell receptor beta chains from one sample sequenced in a study of T cells expressing NK-cell markers. TCRdb re-called the 5' RACE reads, yielding one record per CDR3 amino acid sequence without DNA. Recorded here are about 440,000 distinct CDR3 sequences; the top ten clones represent 6% to 9.5%. Sequencing input: blood T cells: a sorted CD56 or NKG2C T cell subset, CD4+ or CD8+ T cells, or bulk PBMC T cells (not recorded which). These receptors were taken from a woman aged 18-70 years in good health.

CDR3 protein: CASSRTSGSPGEQYF. The V and J genes are TRBV3-1 and TRBJ2-7; as DNA is missing, the TRBD2 call by TCRdb cannot be tested. Looked up from germline, CDR1 is LGHDT and CDR2 is YNNKEL (reference sequence). CDR3 length: 15 residues.

The V and J genes are TRBV3-1 and TRBJ2-2; the TRBD1 assignment by TCRdb is unverifiable without DNA. Germline V gene lookup returns CDR1 LGHDT and CDR2 YNNKEL (reference sequence). The CDR3 has 15 amino acids. CDR3 sequence reads: CASRPWVVDTGELFF.

CDR3 residues: CASSSGTVFGSGNTIYF. This chain connects TRBV5-1 to TRBJ1-3; TCRdb's D call, TRBD1, is unchecked because there is no DNA. The length of the CDR3 is 17 residues. Germline V CDR1 and CDR2: SGHRS, YFSETQ.

The CDR3 spells CASSSGTDVVNEQFF. This chain links TRBV5-1 with TRBJ2-1; no DNA is available, so the TRBD1 call from TCRdb remains unchecked. Germline values: CDR1 SGHRS, CDR2 YFSETQ. The CDR3 spans 15 residues.

The genes are TRBV25-1 and TRBJ2-7. Germline lookup yields CDR1 MGHDK and CDR2 SYGVNS. The CDR3 covers 11 residues. The CDR3 region is CASSDGYEQYF.

The chain is built from TRBV6-2 or TRBV6-3 and TRBJ2-1; TCRdb selects TRBD2, and the lack of DNA leaves this call unchecked. CDR3 length equals 17 residues. Germline lookup yields CDR1 MNHEY and CDR2 SVGEGT. The CDR3 sequence: CASSSRTSGSNYNEQFF.

The chain employs TRBV20-1 and TRBJ1-1; TCRdb picks TRBD1, but there is no DNA to check that call. The germline gives CDR1 DFQATT, CDR2 SNEGSKA (reference sequence). CDR3 length: 13 amino acids. CDR3 region: CSASQGANTEAFF.

V usage is TRBV27 and J usage is TRBJ1-4. Germline V gene sequence: CDR1 MNHEY, CDR2 SMNVEV (reference sequence). CDR3 size: 17 residues. The CDR3 here is CASSLLAGDKPNEKLFF.

The gene calls are TRBV5-1 and TRBJ2-1. This CDR3 comprises 13 residues. The germline CDR1 and CDR2 sequences are SGHRS and YFSETQ. CDR3 region: CASSLRLGNEQFF.

The genes are TRBV6-1 and TRBJ1-1; TCRdb names TRBD1, which stays unverified in the absence of DNA. Germline values: CDR1 MNHNS, CDR2 SASEGT. The CDR3 contains 15 residues. This chain's CDR3 is CASIPPGQGYTEAFF.

The gene calls are TRBV29-1 and TRBJ2-2; TCRdb designates TRBD1, a call that cannot be tested without DNA. CDR1 SQVTM and CDR2 ANQGSEA come from the germline V gene. The CDR3 length is 13 residues. The CDR3 here is CSVLQGVTGELFF.